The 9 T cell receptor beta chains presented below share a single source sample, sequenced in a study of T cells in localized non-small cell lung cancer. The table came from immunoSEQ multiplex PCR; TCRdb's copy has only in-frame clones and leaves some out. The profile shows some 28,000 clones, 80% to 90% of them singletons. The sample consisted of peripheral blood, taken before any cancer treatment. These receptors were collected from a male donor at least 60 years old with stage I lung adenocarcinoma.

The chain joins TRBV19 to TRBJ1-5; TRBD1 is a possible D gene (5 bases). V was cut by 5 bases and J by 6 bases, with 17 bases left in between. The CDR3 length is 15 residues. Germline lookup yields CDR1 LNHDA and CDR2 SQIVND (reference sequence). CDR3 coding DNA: TGTGCCAGTAGTTCTCTGGGGGGTCGGGGTCAGCCCCAGCATTTT. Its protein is CASSSLGGRGQPQHF.

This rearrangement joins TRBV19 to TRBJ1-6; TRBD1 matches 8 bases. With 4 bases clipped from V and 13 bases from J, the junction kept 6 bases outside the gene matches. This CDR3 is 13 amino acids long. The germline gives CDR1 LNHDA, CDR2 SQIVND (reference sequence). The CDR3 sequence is CASSKQGVGPLHF. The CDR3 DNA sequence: TGTGCCAGTAGTAAACAGGGGGTTGGCCCCCTCCACTTT.

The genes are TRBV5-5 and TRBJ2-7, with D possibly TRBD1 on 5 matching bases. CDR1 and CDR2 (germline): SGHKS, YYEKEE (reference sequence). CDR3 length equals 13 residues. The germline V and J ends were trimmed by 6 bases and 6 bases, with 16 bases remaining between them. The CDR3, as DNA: TGTGCCAGCACCCTGTCACAGGAGCGCGAGCAGTACTTC. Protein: CASTLSQEREQYF.

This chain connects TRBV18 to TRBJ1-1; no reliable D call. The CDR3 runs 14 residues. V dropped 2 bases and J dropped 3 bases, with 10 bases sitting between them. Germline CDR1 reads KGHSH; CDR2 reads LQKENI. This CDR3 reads CASSPDQGDTEAFF. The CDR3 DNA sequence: TGTGCCAGCTCACCAGATCAAGGTGACACTGAAGCTTTCTTT.

The CDR3 DNA reads TGCAGCGGCCGTCTCAGGTTCCATGAAGCTTTCTTT. Translating it yields CSGRLRFHEAFF. This sequence joins TRBV29-1 and TRBJ1-1; D is ambiguous. This CDR3 is built from 12 residues. Germline-derived CDR1 and CDR2 are SQVTM and ANQGSEA. The V gene lost 7 bases and the J gene lost 7 bases, with 16 bases spanning the gap.

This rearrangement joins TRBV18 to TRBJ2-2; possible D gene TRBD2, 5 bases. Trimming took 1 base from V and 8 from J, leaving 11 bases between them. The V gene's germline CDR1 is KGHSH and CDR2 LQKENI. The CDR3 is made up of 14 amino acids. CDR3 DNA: TGTGCCAGCTCACCACGAGGGAACAAGGGGGAGCTGTTTTTT. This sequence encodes CASSPRGNKGELFF.

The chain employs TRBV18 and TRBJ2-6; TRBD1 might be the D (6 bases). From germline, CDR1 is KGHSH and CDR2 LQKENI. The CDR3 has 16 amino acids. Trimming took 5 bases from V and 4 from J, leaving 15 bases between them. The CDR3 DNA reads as TGTGCCAGCTCAAACTCACGACAGGCGGGGGCCAACGTCCTGACTTTC. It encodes CASSNSRQAGANVLTF.

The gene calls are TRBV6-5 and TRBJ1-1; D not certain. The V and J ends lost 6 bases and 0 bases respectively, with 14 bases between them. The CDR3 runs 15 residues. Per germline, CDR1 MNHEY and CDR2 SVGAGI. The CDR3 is CASRRVVSMNTEAFF. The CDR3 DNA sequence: TGTGCCAGCAGGAGAGTGGTATCCATGAACACTGAAGCTTTCTTT.

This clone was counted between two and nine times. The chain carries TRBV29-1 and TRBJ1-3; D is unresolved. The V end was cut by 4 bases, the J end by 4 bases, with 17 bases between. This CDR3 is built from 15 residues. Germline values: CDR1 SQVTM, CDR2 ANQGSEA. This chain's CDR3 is CSVVSDLRSGNTIYF. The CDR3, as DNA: TGCAGCGTTGTATCCGACCTCCGGAGCGGAAACACCATATATTTT.